This T cell receptor (beta chain) was captured by sequencing in a study of T cells in localized non-small cell lung cancer. Overall study findings and caveats: A median about 62 of the top 100 tumor clones appeared in adjacent lung.

Some clones are missing from TCRdb's copy, which holds only in-frame ones; the method was immunoSEQ multiplex PCR. The data show around 100,000 clones, approximately 88% seen once. Concerning this clone itself: The target antigen is unknown.

V was pared by 0 bases and J by 6 bases, with 1 base of the junction left unmatched. Per germline, CDR1 GTSNPN and CDR2 SVGIG (reference sequence). This CDR3 region has 14 residues. The TCR comes from a man aged 35 to 69 with stage I squamous cell lung carcinoma. The chain carries TRBV30 and TRBJ1-6; 8 bases fit TRBD1. Sequencing was performed on peripheral blood, taken before any cancer treatment. The CDR3 region has the DNA TGTGCCTGGAGTGTGGGACAGGTTAATTCACCCCTCCACTTT. Amino acids: CAWSVGQVNSPLHF.